Listed here are 22 T cell receptor beta chains from one sample, sequenced in a study of blood T cell repertoires in COVID-19. Profiling relied on immunoSEQ multiplex PCR, and the TCRdb table lists in-frame clones only, not all of them. This table holds some 100,000 clones, approximately 89% found once. The sequenced material came from peripheral blood. These receptors were obtained from a man aged 55 to 70 with acute or convalescent COVID-19.

The chain couples TRBV6-5 to TRBJ2-5; TRBD1 might be the D (5 bases). Germline loops: CDR1 MNHEY, CDR2 SVGAGI. The CDR3 is 14 residues long. Trimming removed 0 bases at V and 4 bases at J, with 9 bases between. DNA of the CDR3: TGTGCCAGCAGTTACTCGCAGGGCGGAGAGACCCAGTACTTC. Translation: CASSYSQGGETQYF.

This chain joins TRBV7-2 and TRBJ1-2; 9 nucleotides align to TRBD1. Germline CDR1 and CDR2: SGHTA and FQGNSA. This CDR3 has 14 residues. V trimming: 4 bases; J trimming: 5 bases; junction bases outside the gene matches: 5. The chain's CDR3 is CASSSTGGAYGYTF. CDR3 bases: TGTGCCAGCAGCTCCACAGGGGGCGCGTATGGCTACACCTTC.

V is TRBV5-1 and J is TRBJ1-1; D is unresolved. The CDR3 length is 14 residues. V gave up 4 bases and J gave up 0 bases, with 10 bases separating them. Germline CDR1 and CDR2: SGHRS and YFSETQ. CDR3 amino acids: CASSPRLLNTEAFF. The CDR3 nucleotides are TGCGCCAGCAGCCCGAGACTCTTGAACACTGAAGCTTTCTTT.

The chain couples TRBV6-4 to TRBJ2-7; 7 nucleotides align to TRBD1. CDR3 length: 16 amino acids. V shed 6 bases, J shed 3 bases, and the junction held 14 bases outside the gene matches. Per the germline V gene, CDR1 is MRHNA and CDR2 is SNTAGT. Written as DNA, the CDR3 is TGTGCCAGCAGCGAACCCGGACAGGTATGTTTCTACGAGCAGTACTTC. The encoded protein is CASSEPGQVCFYEQYF.

The gene calls are TRBV6-5 and TRBJ2-1; D unresolved. The CDR3 is 15 amino acids. The germline V and J ends were trimmed by 6 bases and 7 bases, with 19 bases remaining between them. Germline CDR1 is MNHEY and CDR2 is SVGAGI. The CDR3 here is CASSKRLSSGNEQFF. The CDR3 DNA follows: TGTGCCAGCAGCAAGAGGCTCAGCAGTGGGAATGAGCAGTTCTTC.

The chain joins TRBV11-2 to TRBJ2-1; 16 bases map to TRBD2. The V gene's germline CDR1 is SGHAT and CDR2 FQNNGV. This CDR3 is 18 amino acids long. V lost 4 bases, J lost 6 bases, and 9 bases stayed unmatched. CDR3 in amino acids: CASSSSGTSGRAGNEQFF. The CDR3 DNA reads TGTGCCAGCAGCTCCTCCGGGACTAGCGGGAGGGCGGGCAATGAGCAGTTCTTC. The full variable domain, completed using reference TRBV11-2 and TRBJ2-1, is EAGVAQSPRYKIIEKRQSVAFWCNPISGHATLYWYQQILGQGPKLLIQFQNNGVVDDSQLPKDRFSAERLKGVDSTLKIQPAKLEDSAVYLCASSSSGTSGRAGNEQFFGPGTRLTVL.

The CDR3 reads CASKRDNSGANVLTF. CDR3 DNA sequence: TGTGCCAGTAAACGGGACAACTCTGGGGCCAACGTCCTGACTTTC. The chain employs TRBV19 and TRBJ2-6; possible D gene TRBD1, 6 bases. V lost 7 bases and J lost 0, with 10 bases in between. The CDR3 has 15 residues. Germline assignment: CDR1 LNHDA and CDR2 SQIVND (reference sequence).

This clone was recorded only once. This chain joins TRBV5-4 and TRBJ2-5; 9 nucleotides line up with TRBD1. Germline V gene data show CDR1 as SGHNT and CDR2 as YYREEE (reference sequence). The CDR3 sequence is 15 residues long. J gave up 4 bases and V 4 bases, and 8 bases lay outside the gene matches. The CDR3 coding sequence is TGTGCCAGCAGCGCAGCCGGGACAGGGAGAGAGACCCAGTACTTC. Residues: CASSAAGTGRETQYF.

The V call is TRBV3-1 (or the pseudogene TRBV3-2), the J call TRBJ1-2; D ambiguous. CDR1 and CDR2 (germline): LGHDT, YNNKEL (reference sequence). The CDR3 extends over 12 amino acids. V shed 1 base and J shed 8 bases, with 8 bases lying between them. The CDR3 reads CASSQGKQGYTF. The CDR3 DNA is TGTGCCAGCAGCCAAGGGAAACAGGGCTACACCTTC.

J is TRBJ2-7 and V is TRBV30; D possibly corresponds to TRBD1 (6 bases). V shed 3 bases and J shed 0 bases, with 12 bases lying between them. Germline CDR1 and CDR2: GTSNPN and SVGIG (reference sequence). CDR3 length equals 14 residues. The CDR3 DNA follows: TGTGCCTGGAGAGACAGGCCCAGCTCCTACGAGCAGTACGTC. Translated: CAWRDRPSSYEQYV.

The V gene is TRBV24-1, the J gene TRBJ2-6, with D unclear. The ends were cut back, 3 bases at V and 11 bases at J, with 19 bases in the middle. CDR3 length: 16 residues. The germline V gene encodes CDR1 KGHDR and CDR2 SFDVKD. The CDR3 DNA is TGTGCCACCAGTGATCCCAACGGAGTCGACTTCGACGTCCTGACTTTC. This gives the protein CATSDPNGVDFDVLTF.

In this sample, this clone turned up once. The rearrangement links TRBV7-8 to TRBJ1-5; no firm D call. The germline V gene encodes CDR1 SGHVS and CDR2 FQNEAQ. Trimming took off 1 base at V and 4 bases at J, with 11 bases between the two ends. The CDR3 totals 15 residues. The CDR3 spells CASSLGGEDNQPQHF. The CDR3 DNA reads TGTGCCAGCAGCTTAGGGGGAGAGGATAATCAGCCCCAGCATTTT.

This chain joins TRBV5-1 and TRBJ2-7; D perhaps matches TRBD1 (6 bases). V was trimmed by 4 bases and J by 3 bases, leaving 11 bases between them. Germline CDR1 reads SGHRS; CDR2 reads YFSETQ. The CDR3 consists of 13 residues. The CDR3 nucleotides read TGCGCCAGCAGCATGGACAGCTACTACGAGCAGTACTTC. This codes for CASSMDSYYEQYF.

The chain carries TRBV18 and TRBJ2-7; 8 bases line up with TRBD1. The CDR3 covers 14 residues. CDR1 and CDR2 (germline): KGHSH, LQKENI. The junction had 4 bases not matched to a gene; V was cut back by 4 bases and J by 2 bases. The CDR3 sequence is CASSQGQGAYEQYF. The CDR3 bases are TGTGCCAGCTCACAAGGACAGGGTGCCTACGAGCAGTACTTC. Full variable domain (remainder filled in from reference TRBV18 and TRBJ2-7): NAGVMQNPRHLVRRRGQEARLRCSPMKGHSHVYWYRQLPEEGLKFMVYLQKENIIDESGMPKERFSAEFPKEGPSILRIQQVVRGDSAAYFCASSQGQGAYEQYFGPGTRLTVT.

This sequence joins TRBV11-3 and TRBJ2-1; the D is unclear. The V and J ends lost 0 bases and 8 bases respectively, with 11 bases between them. CDR1 and CDR2 (germline): SGHNT, YENEEA. The CDR3 covers 14 residues. The CDR3 DNA follows: TGTGCCAGCAGCTTAGATCGGGTCGGAGATGAGCAGTTCTTC. This encodes CASSLDRVGDEQFF. Supplemented by reference TRBV11-3 and TRBJ2-1, the full variable domain reads EAGVVQSPRYKIIEKKQPVAFWCNPISGHNTLYWYLQNLGQGPELLIRYENEEAVDDSQLPKDRFSAERLKGVDSTLKIQPAELGDSAVYLCASSLDRVGDEQFFGPGTRLTVL.

The chain combines TRBV13 with TRBJ1-6, with TRBD1 identical over 7 bases. This CDR3 is 12 amino acids long. J gave up 13 bases and V 5 bases, and 5 bases lay outside the gene matches. Per germline, CDR1 PRHDT and CDR2 FYEKMQ (reference sequence). The CDR3 spells CASSHRQGPLHF. The CDR3, as DNA: TGTGCCAGCAGCCACAGACAGGGCCCCCTCCACTTT.

V is TRBV5-3 and J is TRBJ1-3, with a tentative D call TRBD1 (5 bases). TRBV5-3 has ORF status, its function being uncertain. Trimming removed 4 bases from V and 2 bases from J, with 16 bases in between. The CDR3 has 16 amino acids. CDR3 coding DNA: TGTGCCAGAAGCCTACGGGACTGCACGACTGGAAACACCATATATTTT. Translating it yields CARSLRDCTTGNTIYF.

The chain uses TRBV7-2 and TRBJ2-5; tentatively, D is TRBD1 (6 bases). There are 14 residues in the CDR3. Germline CDR1 SGHTA, CDR2 FQGNSA. Trimming pared 2 bases from V and 0 bases from J, leaving 7 bases between. In DNA, the CDR3 is TGTGCCAGCAGCTTAACAGGGTACCAAGAGACCCAGTACTTC. Its translation: CASSLTGYQETQYF.

The gene calls are TRBV5-8 and TRBJ2-7; 10 bases line up with TRBD1. The V gene end was trimmed by 9 bases and the J gene end by 3 bases; junction bases not matched to a gene: 6. This CDR3 comprises 13 residues. Germline V CDR1 and CDR2: SGHTS, YDEGEE. The CDR3 nucleotides are TGTGCCATCCGGACAGGGGGGAGCTACGAGCAGTACTTC. This encodes CAIRTGGSYEQYF.

V is TRBV7-8 and J is TRBJ1-3; D is ambiguous. Trimming pared 5 bases from V and 4 bases from J, leaving 9 bases between. Germline V CDR1 and CDR2: SGHVS, FQNEAQ. The CDR3 spans 13 residues. In nucleotides, the CDR3 is TGTGCCAGCAGCCTCGGTCCCGGAAACACCATATATTTT. As protein: CASSLGPGNTIYF. Full variable domain (remainder filled in from reference TRBV7-8 and TRBJ1-3): GAGVSQSPRYKVAKRGQDVALRCDPISGHVSLFWYQQALGQGPEFLTYFQNEAQLDKSGLPSDRFFAERPEGSVSTLKIQRTQQEDSAVYLCASSLGPGNTIYFGEGSWLTVV.

The J gene is TRBJ2-1, the V gene TRBV14; D is ambiguous. This CDR3 has 17 residues. The V and J ends lost 3 bases and 0 bases respectively, with 15 bases between them. Looked up from germline, CDR1 is SGHDN and CDR2 is FVKESK. As DNA, the CDR3 is TGTGCCAGCAGCCATTTTGGCGGTACAAGCTCCTACAATGAGCAGTTCTTC. This gives the protein CASSHFGGTSSYNEQFF.

The chain joins TRBV24-1 to TRBJ2-2, with D perhaps matching TRBD2 (6 bases). This CDR3 is 16 amino acids long. CDR1 is KGHDR, CDR2 SFDVKD, per germline. V lost 1 base to trimming and J lost 2 bases, with 10 bases between them. In nucleotides, the CDR3 is TGTGCCACCAGTGATTTTACTAGCAGTAACACCGGGGAGCTGTTTTTT. This sequence encodes CATSDFTSSNTGELFF.